Below are 23 T cell receptor beta chains sequenced from a single sample in a study of cytomegalovirus exposure and HLA in healthy donors. The primer mix had 60 Vbeta and 13 Jbeta primers. TCRdb's copy holds only in-frame clones and misses some; the assay was immunoSEQ multiplex PCR. The data contain around 50,000 clones, about 79% of them singletons. Material for sequencing was PBMCs. The receptors stem from a man in his forties in good health and CMV-seronegative.

This clone has just one count. The chain recombines TRBV4-2 with TRBJ2-3; 8 positions agree with TRBD2. The CDR3 contains 15 residues. CDR1 is LGHNA, CDR2 YNFKEQ, per germline. V shed 4 bases and J 2 bases; nucleotides not matched to a gene: 5. CDR3 region: CASSPIAGSTDTQYF. CDR3 bases: TGTGCCAGCAGCCCGATAGCGGGGTCCACAGATACGCAGTATTTT.

CDR3 protein: CASSLADRVGYTF. The CDR3 DNA follows: TGTGCCAGCAGTTTGGCGGACAGGGTCGGCTACACCTTC. The rearrangement links TRBV28 to TRBJ1-2, with 8 bases that match TRBD1. This CDR3 has 13 residues. V was pared by 3 bases and J by 8 bases, with 5 bases of the junction left unmatched. CDR1 is MDHEN and CDR2 is SYDVKM in the germline V gene.

J is TRBJ1-2 and V is TRBV28; D not certain. In germline, CDR1 is MDHEN, CDR2 SYDVKM. V was shortened by 3 bases and J by 6 bases, with 17 bases between the two germline ends. The CDR3 loop spans 15 amino acids. CDR3 amino acids: CASSFPLGSSDGYTF. CDR3 coding DNA: TGTGCCAGCAGTTTCCCCCTTGGCTCGTCAGATGGCTACACCTTC.

This sequence joins TRBV7-2 and TRBJ1-1; tentative D call: TRBD1 (6 bases). The CDR3 has 15 residues. V was trimmed by 2 bases and J by 1 base, leaving 11 bases between them. CDR1 SGHTA and CDR2 FQGNSA come from the germline V gene. CDR3 sequence (DNA): TGTGCCAGCAGCTTAAATGGGGGCGCGAACACTGAAGCTTTCTTT. The encoded protein is CASSLNGGANTEAFF.

The chain recombines TRBV19 with TRBJ2-5; 9 bases match TRBD1. CDR3 length equals 17 residues. V was pared by 4 bases and J by 5 bases, with 14 bases of the junction left unmatched. The V gene's germline CDR1 is LNHDA and CDR2 SQIVND (reference sequence). The CDR3 loop is CASSKQTGGINPETQYF. The DNA for the CDR3 is TGTGCCAGTAGTAAACAAACAGGGGGCATTAACCCCGAGACCCAGTACTTC.

CDR3 region: CASTPEQGAWDTQYF. The DNA for the CDR3 is TGCGCCAGCACGCCTGAGCAGGGGGCGTGGGATACGCAGTATTTT. V gene TRBV5-1 combines with J gene TRBJ2-3, with 8 bases fitting TRBD1. CDR1 SGHRS and CDR2 YFSETQ come from the germline V gene. This CDR3 comprises 15 residues. The trim removed 6 bases at V and 6 bases at J, leaving 12 bases unmatched.

This chain links TRBV10-3 with TRBJ2-6; 9 nucleotides agree with TRBD1. The CDR3 is 18 amino acids. V trimming: 5 bases; J trimming: 0 bases; junction bases outside the gene matches: 8. CDR1 is ENHRY, CDR2 SYGVKD, per germline. CDR3 sequence: CAISPDRGRGSGANVLTF. The CDR3 coding sequence is TGTGCCATCAGTCCGGACAGGGGAAGAGGCTCTGGGGCCAACGTCCTGACTTTC.

V usage is TRBV7-8 and J usage is TRBJ1-1, with a possible D match to TRBD1 (5 bases). Trimming removed 6 bases from V and 5 bases from J, with 19 bases in between. The CDR3 covers 15 residues. Germline loops: CDR1 SGHVS, CDR2 FQNEAQ. CDR3: CASSKTWRGFTEAFF. CDR3 nucleotide sequence: TGTGCCAGCAGTAAGACTTGGAGGGGTTTTACTGAAGCTTTCTTT.

The V call is TRBV19, the J call TRBJ2-2; 7 bases are a match to TRBD2. V lost 3 bases and J lost 4; bases outside the gene matches: 17. This CDR3 comprises 19 residues. Germline V gives CDR1 LNHDA, CDR2 SQIVND (reference sequence). CDR3 protein: CASSIVAGLPGGGTGELFF. The CDR3 DNA reads as TGTGCCAGTAGTATCGTCGCGGGGCTCCCGGGGGGTGGCACCGGGGAGCTGTTTTTT.

The chain employs TRBV5-1 and TRBJ1-2, with D perhaps matching TRBD1 (5 bases). This CDR3 region has 13 residues. V lost 2 bases and J 5 bases, leaving 10 bases between the germline ends. Germline values: CDR1 SGHRS, CDR2 YFSETQ. CDR3 sequence (DNA): TGCGCCAGCAGCTTAGGGGCTCAGTATGGCTACACCTTC. It encodes CASSLGAQYGYTF.

V gene TRBV5-1 combines with J gene TRBJ1-1, with 7 bases matching TRBD1. The ends lost 6 bases at V and 11 bases at J; junction bases unmatched: 13. The CDR3 runs 13 residues. CDR1 is SGHRS and CDR2 is YFSETQ in the germline V gene. CDR3 coding DNA: TGCGCCAGCACCTCATCTGGACAGGTAGGCGCTTTCTTT. The encoded protein is CASTSSGQVGAFF.

This chain uses TRBV30 with TRBJ2-1, with D possibly TRBD2 on 5 matching bases. V gave up 0 bases and J gave up 3 bases, with 15 bases separating them. CDR1 is GTSNPN and CDR2 is SVGIG in the germline V gene (reference sequence). The CDR3 is 16 residues long. CDR3 region: CAWSVPTPGDYNEQFF. Written as DNA, the CDR3 is TGTGCCTGGAGTGTCCCCACCCCCGGGGACTACAATGAGCAGTTCTTC.

This rearrangement joins TRBV7-2 to TRBJ1-2; 7 nucleotides agree with TRBD1. CDR3 size: 12 residues. The ends lost 5 bases at V and 8 bases at J; junction bases unmatched: 5. Germline V gives CDR1 SGHTA, CDR2 FQGNSA. CDR3 bases: TGTGCCAGCAGCGCCCGGACAGGCGGCTACACCTTC. Translation: CASSARTGGYTF.

The V and J genes are TRBV30 and TRBJ1-1; D not certain. This CDR3 comprises 13 residues. V was shortened by 0 bases and J by 2 bases, with 7 bases between the two germline ends. The germline V gene has CDR1 GTSNPN and CDR2 SVGIG (reference sequence). In nucleotides, the CDR3 is TGTGCCTGGAGTGTACGGGGTAACACTGAAGCTTTCTTT. Its protein is CAWSVRGNTEAFF.

The chain carries TRBV2 and TRBJ2-7; weak D call: TRBD2 (7 bases). Trimming shortened V by 4 bases and J by 2 bases, and 9 bases separated the two germline ends. Looked up from germline, CDR1 is SNHLY and CDR2 is FYNNEI. The CDR3 is 13 amino acids. The DNA for the CDR3 is TGTGCCAGCAGTGGGGGGGGCACCTACGAGCAGTACTTC. Translated: CASSGGGTYEQYF.

This rearrangement joins TRBV7-6 to TRBJ1-1; 7 bases map to TRBD1. V shed 5 bases, J shed 5 bases, and the junction held 8 bases outside the gene matches. The CDR3 loop spans 14 amino acids. Germline-derived CDR1 and CDR2 are SGHVS and FNYEAQ. As DNA, the CDR3 is TGTGCCAGCAGCCACAGACAGGGAAATACTGAAGCTTTCTTT. Translated, it gives CASSHRQGNTEAFF.

J is TRBJ2-3 and V is TRBV11-1; 10 bases align to TRBD2. Germline V gene lookup returns CDR1 SGHAT and CDR2 FQDESV (reference sequence). The CDR3 consists of 16 residues. With 5 bases clipped from V and 2 bases from J, the junction kept 7 bases outside the gene matches. The CDR3 loop is CASSQIAGGFTDTQYF. The CDR3 bases are TGTGCCAGCAGCCAAATAGCGGGGGGATTCACAGATACGCAGTATTTT.

The chain combines TRBV7-2 with TRBJ2-5; 7 nucleotides agree with TRBD1. CDR1 and CDR2 from the germline V gene are SGHTA and FQGNSA. This CDR3 spans 13 amino acids. V gave up 4 bases and J gave up 5 bases; unmatched junction bases: 4. The CDR3: CASSSLRGETQYF. For the CDR3, the DNA is TGTGCCAGCAGCTCGCTCAGGGGGGAGACCCAGTACTTC. Using reference TRBV7-2 and TRBJ2-5 for the parts outside the CDR3, the full variable domain is GAGVSQSPSNKVTEKGKDVELRCDPISGHTALYWYRQSLGQGLEFLIYFQGNSAPDKSGLPSDRFSAERTGGSVSTLTIQRTQQEDSAVYLCASSSLRGETQYFGPGTRLLVL.

The chain couples TRBV4-3 to TRBJ2-3, with no clear D. The CDR3 consists of 16 residues. The germline gives CDR1 LGHNA, CDR2 YSLEER. With 0 bases removed from V and 1 base from J, the gap between germline ends came to 11 bases. CDR3 loop: CASSQDTPLGTDTQYF. CDR3 nucleotides: TGCGCCAGCAGCCAAGATACGCCGCTAGGCACAGATACGCAGTATTTT.

Only a few counts were recorded for this clone. This chain uses TRBV5-6 with TRBJ1-4, with D perhaps matching TRBD1 (5 bases). The CDR3 is made up of 15 amino acids. Trimming removed 1 base from V and 0 bases from J, with 7 bases in between. Germline values: CDR1 SGHDT, CDR2 YYEEEE. The DNA for the CDR3 is TGTGCCAGCAGCTTGACAGGAGCAACTAATGAAAAACTGTTTTTT. Translating gives CASSLTGATNEKLFF.

This clone was seen once. This sample includes further DNA sequences coding for the same CDR3. The rearrangement links TRBV5-1 to TRBJ2-3, with D unresolved. Germline CDR1 is SGHRS and CDR2 is YFSETQ. V lost 1 base, J lost 0 bases, and 6 bases lay in between. This CDR3 is built from 14 residues. CDR3: CASSLLVSTDTQYF. The CDR3 DNA reads as TGCGCCAGCAGCTTGCTTGTAAGCACAGATACGCAGTATTTT.

V and J are TRBV29-1 and TRBJ2-1; 9 bases are shared with TRBD2. Germline CDR1 is SQVTM and CDR2 is ANQGSEA. Trimming took 1 base from V and 0 from J; bases not matched to a gene: 10. This CDR3 comprises 18 residues. The CDR3 is CSVEGLAATEFSYNEQFF. CDR3 bases: TGCAGCGTTGAAGGACTAGCGGCAACTGAATTCTCCTACAATGAGCAGTTCTTC.

This sequence joins TRBV27 and TRBJ2-7, with TRBD1 matching 10 bases. CDR1 is MNHEY, CDR2 SMNVEV, per germline (reference sequence). The CDR3 is made up of 15 amino acids. V lost 0 bases and J lost 5; bases outside the gene matches: 4. The DNA for the CDR3 is TGTGCCAGCAGTTTATCTGGCGGGACAGGGGACGAGCAGTACGTC. It codes for CASSLSGGTGDEQYV.